A single sample gave rise to the 21 T cell receptor beta chains below, sequenced in a study of naive and memory T cell subsets. Study-level findings and limits: Naive repertoires, especially CD8, held a few larger clonotypes, possibly memory cells re-expressing CD45RA.

Both TRBC1 and TRBC2 were covered by a beta constant-region primer of two equimolar oligonucleotides. Ligated cDNA was amplified by four rounds of PCR with nested alpha and beta constant-region primers and SP2. TCRdb analysed the UMI-ligation and nested PCR reads with MiXCR anew, one entry per CDR3 protein. In the table there are around 140,000 distinct CDR3 sequences, about 20% of which are singletons. Their target antigens are unknown. Sequencing input: naive CD8+ T cells from blood. Every receptor here comes from a human donor in good health.

The J gene is TRBJ2-7, the V gene TRBV7-6; a possible D gene is TRBD1 (6 bases). The CDR3 covers 15 residues. Trimming cost V 0 bases and J 4 bases, with 13 bases left between them. CDR1 is SGHVS, CDR2 FNYEAQ, per germline. The CDR3 bases are TGTGCCAGCAGCTTAGCCCCAGGACAGATATACGAGCAGTACTTC. This gives the protein CASSLAPGQIYEQYF.

The chain uses TRBV28 and TRBJ2-2, with 13 positions matching TRBD2. The CDR3 is 17 residues long. The V segment lost 3 bases and the J segment 0 bases; nucleotides outside the gene matches: 1. The V gene's germline CDR1 is MDHEN and CDR2 SYDVKM. CDR3 DNA sequence: TGTGCCAGCAGTTTGGGACTAGCGGGAACGAACACCGGGGAGCTGTTTTTT. This encodes CASSLGLAGTNTGELFF.

The chain joins TRBV6-5 to TRBJ1-4; D remains ambiguous. The length of the CDR3 is 14 residues. Trimming pared 2 bases from V and 6 bases from J, leaving 10 bases between. CDR1 is MNHEY, CDR2 SVGAGI, per germline. The CDR3 spells CASSYTSPHEKLFF. The DNA for the CDR3 is TGTGCCAGCAGTTACACAAGTCCTCATGAAAAACTGTTTTTT.

This clonotype was detected a few times. The CDR3 loop reads CSARGTSAYEQYF. The CDR3 DNA reads TGCAGTGCTAGAGGCACTAGCGCCTACGAGCAGTACTTC. The rearrangement uses TRBV20-1 and TRBJ2-7, with TRBD2 matching 7 bases. Germline CDR1 and CDR2: DFQATT and SNEGSKA (reference sequence). This CDR3 has 13 residues. V lost 1 base, J lost 2 bases, and 2 bases stayed unmatched.

This chain uses TRBV9 with TRBJ2-6; 9 positions match TRBD2. The CDR3 sequence is 18 residues long. Germline V gene data show CDR1 as SGDLS and CDR2 as YYNGEE. V lost 4 bases to trimming and J lost 0 bases; unmatched junction nucleotides: 8. In DNA form, the CDR3 reads TGTGCCAGCAGCCCCTGGGGCGGGAGGGCCTCTGGGGCCAACGTCCTGACTTTC. It encodes CASSPWGGRASGANVLTF.

The chain has TRBV23-1 and TRBJ2-5; tentatively, D is TRBD2 (7 bases). TRBV23-1 belongs to the ORF category, with a function that is uncertain. V gave up 8 bases and J gave up 5 bases, with 18 bases separating them. This CDR3 is 14 amino acids long. CDR3 DNA: TGCGCCAGCCCCCCCCCGGGGGGCTATGAGACCCAGTACTTC. Amino acid sequence: CASPPPGGYETQYF.

This clonotype turned up a few times. The chain combines TRBV6-5 with TRBJ2-7; D gene ambiguous. The CDR3 consists of 13 residues. The V and J ends lost 6 bases and 5 bases respectively, with 14 bases between them. The germline V gene has CDR1 MNHEY and CDR2 SVGAGI. The CDR3 DNA reads TGTGCCAGCAGCCCGACTTTTGGTCACGAGCAGTACTTC. It yields the protein CASSPTFGHEQYF.

The chain is built from TRBV6-2 or TRBV6-3 and TRBJ2-7, with 7 bases that match TRBD2. The CDR3 contains 15 residues. Trimming at V came to 10 bases and at J to 0 bases, leaving 12 bases not matched to a gene. Germline-derived CDR1 and CDR2 are MNHEY and SVGEGT. In DNA, the CDR3 is TGTGCCACCAAACTTCAACGGGAGGACTCCTACGAGCAGTACTTC. Residues: CATKLQREDSYEQYF.

V is TRBV10-1 and J is TRBJ2-1, with a tentative D call TRBD2 (6 bases). The CDR3 contains 11 residues. CDR1 is WNHNN and CDR2 is SYGVQD in the germline V gene (reference sequence). V was pared by 2 bases and J by 15 bases, with 11 bases between. The CDR3 region is CASSEPWGLFF. CDR3 in DNA: TGCGCCAGCAGTGAGCCATGGGGACTGTTCTTC.

The chain is built from TRBV4-1 and TRBJ2-7, with no clear D. The CDR3 has 14 amino acids. V lost 0 bases, J lost 2 bases, and 8 bases lay in between. Per the germline V gene, CDR1 is MGHRA and CDR2 is YSYEKL. CDR3: CASSQDNRPYEQYF. DNA for the CDR3: TGCGCCAGCAGCCAAGATAACCGACCCTACGAGCAGTACTTC.

This CDR3 is CSVVSPRGSYTF. DNA for the CDR3: TGCAGCGTTGTATCCCCAAGGGGGAGTTATACCTTC. The rearrangement joins TRBV29-1 to TRBJ1-2, with D maybe TRBD1 (6 bases). The CDR3 has 12 residues. Germline V CDR1 and CDR2: SQVTM, ANQGSEA. V lost 4 bases and J 14 bases, leaving 20 bases between the germline ends.

This clonotype showed up just a few times. The J gene is TRBJ2-1, the V gene TRBV27, with D uncertain. Germline values: CDR1 MNHEY, CDR2 SMNVEV (reference sequence). The germline V and J ends were trimmed by 8 bases and 10 bases, with 12 bases remaining between them. CDR3 length: 11 residues. CDR3 in DNA: TGTGCCAGCGGGTCTCTGACGGAGCAGTTCTTC. It encodes CASGSLTEQFF.

This clonotype has a handful of counts. The rearrangement uses TRBV7-9 and TRBJ1-2, with TRBD1 identical over 9 bases. The CDR3 loop spans 17 amino acids. The germline V gene encodes CDR1 SEHNR and CDR2 FQNEAQ (reference sequence). J gave up 9 bases and V 0 bases, and 14 bases lay outside the gene matches. The CDR3 spells CASSLAISTGGGKSYTF. The CDR3, as DNA: TGTGCCAGCAGCTTAGCTATATCTACAGGGGGCGGAAAAAGCTACACCTTC. The variable domain in full, completed from reference TRBV7-9 and TRBJ1-2, reads DTGVSQNPRHKITKRGQNVTFRCDPISEHNRLYWYRQTLGQGPEFLTYFQNEAQLEKSRLLSDRFSAERPKGSFSTLEIQRTEQGDSAMYLCASSLAISTGGGKSYTFGSGTRLTVV.

The rearrangement links TRBV12-3 or TRBV12-4 to TRBJ1-6; no definite D call. V was trimmed by 4 bases and J by 15 bases, leaving 13 bases between them. The CDR3 runs 12 residues. CDR3 sequence: CASSWTGEHLHF. DNA of the CDR3: TGTGCCAGCAGTTGGACTGGGGAACACCTCCACTTT.

V and J are TRBV5-4 and TRBJ1-1; the D gene is possibly TRBD1 (6 bases). The germline CDR1 and CDR2 sequences are SGHNT and YYREEE (reference sequence). Trimming left V 0 bases short and J 1 base short, with 16 bases between. CDR3 length equals 17 residues. CDR3 in DNA: TGTGCCAGCAGCTTGGTTGGGGAGGGGGTCCCGAACACTGAAGCTTTCTTT. This sequence encodes CASSLVGEGVPNTEAFF.

The chain recombines TRBV20-1 with TRBJ2-7, with TRBD2 matching 8 bases. Germline-derived CDR1 and CDR2 are DFQATT and SNEGSKA (reference sequence). This CDR3 comprises 13 residues. The J segment lost 2 bases and the V segment lost 4 bases, leaving 4 bases of the junction unmatched. The CDR3: CSANSGTTYEQYF. The CDR3 DNA follows: TGCAGTGCTAATAGCGGGACCACCTACGAGCAGTACTTC.

The gene calls are TRBV28 and TRBJ2-5; D uncertain. The CDR3 is made up of 15 amino acids. Germline loops: CDR1 MDHEN, CDR2 SYDVKM. V lost 1 base to trimming and J lost 5 bases, with 14 bases between them. The chain's CDR3 is CASSLLQALGETQYF. In DNA form, the CDR3 reads TGTGCCAGCAGTTTATTGCAGGCCCTCGGGGAGACCCAGTACTTC. Variable domain in full (rest from reference TRBV28 and TRBJ2-5): DVKVTQSSRYLVKRTGEKVFLECVQDMDHENMFWYRQDPGLGLRLIYFSYDVKMKEKGDIPEGYSVSREKKERFSLILESASTNQTSMYLCASSLLQALGETQYFGPGTRLLVL.

The chain joins TRBV13 to TRBJ2-2; 7 bases agree with TRBD1. Germline CDR1 and CDR2: PRHDT and FYEKMQ (reference sequence). The CDR3 is 15 amino acids. V lost 4 bases and J lost 1; bases outside the gene matches: 3. CDR3 coding DNA: TGTGCCAGCAGCTCGGGACAGTTGAACACCGGGGAGCTGTTTTTT. Its protein product is CASSSGQLNTGELFF.

This chain joins TRBV2 and TRBJ2-7, with 8 bases matching TRBD1. The CDR3 spans 15 residues. Looked up from germline, CDR1 is SNHLY and CDR2 is FYNNEI. Trimming took 6 bases from V and 2 from J; bases not matched to a gene: 9. CDR3 protein: CASSPSPDRAYEQYF. CDR3 bases: TGTGCCAGCAGCCCAAGCCCGGACAGGGCCTACGAGCAGTACTTC. Using reference TRBV2 and TRBJ2-7 for the parts outside the CDR3, the full variable domain is EPEVTQTPSHQVTQMGQEVILRCVPISNHLYFYWYRQILGQKVEFLVSFYNNEISEKSEIFDDQFSVERPDGSNFTLKIRSTKLEDSAMYFCASSPSPDRAYEQYFGPGTRLTVT.

This clonotype has only a few counts. The rearrangement uses TRBV6-5 and TRBJ1-6; possibly TRBD1 for D (5 bases). In germline, CDR1 is MNHEY, CDR2 SVGAGI. V lost 2 bases to trimming and J lost 15 bases, with 11 bases between them. The CDR3 is made up of 12 amino acids. The CDR3: CASSYAGYHLHF. The CDR3 nucleotides read TGTGCCAGCAGTTACGCAGGGTATCACCTCCACTTT.

This chain uses TRBV5-6 with TRBJ1-2, with no clear D. The CDR3 runs to 13 residues. V gave up 6 bases and J gave up 5 bases, with 14 bases separating them. Looked up from germline, CDR1 is SGHDT and CDR2 is YYEEEE. The CDR3 is CASKRTVTYGYTF. For the CDR3, the DNA is TGTGCCAGCAAGAGGACGGTAACATATGGCTACACCTTC.